This is a list of T cell receptor beta chains from one sample in a study of beta chain features in type 1 diabetes. The data were produced by immunoSEQ multiplex PCR, yet TCRdb's version contains in-frame clones alone and is incomplete. The table lists some 410,000 clones, approximately 13% of them singletons. Sequencing used naive CD4+ T cells from blood. These receptors came from a man aged 25 to 45 in good health. The conserved cysteine and the conserved F or W are not part of the CDR3 here. The order of the fields is V gene, J gene, CDR3 length, CDR3 protein.

v_call: TRBV7-3
j_call: TRBJ2-3
cdr3_length: 12
cdr3_aa: ASSLTTSTDTQY

v_call: TRBV7-2
j_call: TRBJ1-1
cdr3_length: 14
cdr3_aa: ASSQPRASRRTEAF

v_call: TRBV11-2
j_call: TRBJ2-7
cdr3_length: 12
cdr3_aa: ASSTSRKPYEQY

v_call: TRBV4-2
j_call: TRBJ1-5
cdr3_length: 12
cdr3_aa: ASSQGQRNQPQH

v_call: TRBV29-1
j_call: TRBJ2-1
cdr3_length: 13
cdr3_aa: SVEGTGGENNEQF

v_call: TRBV7-8
j_call: TRBJ2-7
cdr3_length: 13
cdr3_aa: ASSFASAGGYEQY

v_call: TRBV2
j_call: TRBJ2-6
cdr3_length: 13
cdr3_aa: ASLASEFGANVLT

v_call: TRBV6-6
j_call: TRBJ2-3
cdr3_length: 10
cdr3_aa: ASAKLADTQY

v_call: TRBV6-5
j_call: TRBJ1-1
cdr3_length: 11
cdr3_aa: ASSGTVNTEAF

v_call: TRBV5-4
j_call: TRBJ2-5
cdr3_length: 10
cdr3_aa: ASSLVPGTQY

v_call: TRBV20-1
j_call: TRBJ2-5
cdr3_length: 9
cdr3_aa: SASDQETQY

v_call: TRBV7-2
j_call: TRBJ2-5
cdr3_length: 13
cdr3_aa: ASRHLGGLQETQY

v_call: TRBV7-2
j_call: TRBJ1-5
cdr3_length: 12
cdr3_aa: ASSGTGGNQPQH

v_call: TRBV25-1
j_call: TRBJ1-3
cdr3_length: 15
cdr3_aa: ASSEGRTGLSGNTIY

v_call: TRBV6-1
j_call: TRBJ1-2
cdr3_length: 14
cdr3_aa: ASSEFWMGRTYGYT

v_call: TRBV20-1
j_call: TRBJ2-1
cdr3_length: 8
cdr3_aa: SAVSDEQF

v_call: TRBV9
j_call: TRBJ2-1
cdr3_length: 13
cdr3_aa: ASSPLALGNNEQF

v_call: TRBV28
j_call: TRBJ2-4
cdr3_length: 14
cdr3_aa: ASSLLRSRGGNIQY

v_call: TRBV19
j_call: TRBJ2-7
cdr3_length: 10
cdr3_aa: AVQGASYEQY

v_call: TRBV18
j_call: TRBJ1-1
cdr3_length: 11
cdr3_aa: ASSPRVGTEAF

v_call: TRBV7-8
j_call: TRBJ1-1
cdr3_length: 13
cdr3_aa: ASSLNPGANTEAF

v_call: TRBV25-1
j_call: TRBJ2-7
cdr3_length: 13
cdr3_aa: ASSEYGGPPDEQY

v_call: TRBV7-6
j_call: TRBJ2-2
cdr3_length: 14
cdr3_aa: ASSLANRGLTGELF

v_call: TRBV29-1
j_call: TRBJ1-1
cdr3_length: 11
cdr3_aa: SVDNGLDTEAF

v_call: TRBV10-3
j_call: TRBJ1-6
cdr3_length: 13
cdr3_aa: AISEGGSLNSPLH

v_call: TRBV15
j_call: TRBJ1-1
cdr3_length: 14
cdr3_aa: ATSKSARTMNTEAF

v_call: TRBV6-5
j_call: TRBJ1-2
cdr3_length: 13
cdr3_aa: ASSYSPGSGYGYT

v_call: TRBV25-1
j_call: TRBJ1-2
cdr3_length: 11
cdr3_aa: ASMPRQGQGYT

v_call: TRBV25-1
j_call: TRBJ1-4
cdr3_length: 14
cdr3_aa: ASSEWSGVRDEKLF

v_call: TRBV5-4
j_call: TRBJ2-3
cdr3_length: 13
cdr3_aa: ASSSMGGGTDTQY

v_call: TRBV7-3
j_call: TRBJ2-3
cdr3_length: 15
cdr3_aa: ASSTRWAGDSSDTQY

v_call: TRBV2
j_call: TRBJ1-1
cdr3_length: 11
cdr3_aa: ASGGLDGREAF

v_call: TRBV25-1
j_call: TRBJ1-2
cdr3_length: 12
cdr3_aa: ASSEYPGDRGYT

v_call: TRBV18
j_call: TRBJ2-7
cdr3_length: 13
cdr3_aa: ASSPKAGGSYEQY

v_call: TRBV7-2
j_call: TRBJ2-1
cdr3_length: 15
cdr3_aa: ASSLPSAGVAYNEQF

v_call: TRBV5-6
j_call: TRBJ2-1
cdr3_length: 9
cdr3_aa: ANVSGNEQF

v_call: TRBV7-2
j_call: TRBJ1-4
cdr3_length: 12
cdr3_aa: ASSSGTVNEKLF

v_call: TRBV7-9
j_call: TRBJ2-6
cdr3_length: 15
cdr3_aa: ASSPTGRESGANVLT

v_call: TRBV7-8
j_call: TRBJ2-3
cdr3_length: 13
cdr3_aa: ASSLREGTTDTQY

v_call: TRBV7-9
j_call: TRBJ1-6
cdr3_length: 10
cdr3_aa: AVSSYNSPLH

v_call: TRBV6-1
j_call: TRBJ2-5
cdr3_length: 11
cdr3_aa: ASREWGVETQY

v_call: TRBV14
j_call: TRBJ1-4
cdr3_length: 17
cdr3_aa: ASSQTRQGTLLLNEKLF

v_call: TRBV7-9
j_call: TRBJ2-7
cdr3_length: 12
cdr3_aa: ASSFAGSPYEQY

v_call: TRBV12-5
j_call: TRBJ1-1
cdr3_length: 12
cdr3_aa: ASGPFTENTEAF

v_call: TRBV7-2
j_call: TRBJ2-3
cdr3_length: 13
cdr3_aa: ASSLGGLDTDTQY

v_call: TRBV11-3
j_call: TRBJ2-5
cdr3_length: 13
cdr3_aa: ASSQGYRDQETQY

v_call: TRBV6-1
j_call: TRBJ1-5
cdr3_length: 12
cdr3_aa: ASSGTGGNQPQH

v_call: TRBV27
j_call: TRBJ2-7
cdr3_length: 13
cdr3_aa: ASSPDLRGHYEQY

v_call: TRBV29-1
j_call: TRBJ1-1
cdr3_length: 10
cdr3_aa: SGALDRAQAF

v_call: TRBV5-6
j_call: TRBJ2-1
cdr3_length: 16
cdr3_aa: ASSDSERQGTIYNEQF

v_call: TRBV2
j_call: TRBJ1-5
cdr3_length: 11
cdr3_aa: ASSMRGNQPQH

v_call: TRBV5-1
j_call: TRBJ2-3
cdr3_length: 12
cdr3_aa: ASSIGAPTDTQY

v_call: TRBV30
j_call: TRBJ1-2
cdr3_length: 11
cdr3_aa: AWSALGDYGYT